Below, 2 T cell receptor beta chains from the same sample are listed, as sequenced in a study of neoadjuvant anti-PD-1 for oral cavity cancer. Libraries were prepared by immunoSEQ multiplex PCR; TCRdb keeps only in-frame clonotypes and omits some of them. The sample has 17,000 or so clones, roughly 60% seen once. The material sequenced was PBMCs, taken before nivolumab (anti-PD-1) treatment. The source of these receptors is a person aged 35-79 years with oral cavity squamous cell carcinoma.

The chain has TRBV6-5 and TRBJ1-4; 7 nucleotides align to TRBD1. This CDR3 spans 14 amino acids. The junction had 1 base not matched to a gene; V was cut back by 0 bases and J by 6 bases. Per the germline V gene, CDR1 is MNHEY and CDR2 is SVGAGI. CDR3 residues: CASSYSGGDEKLFF. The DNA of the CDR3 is TGTGCCAGCAGTTACTCAGGGGGCGATGAAAAACTGTTTTTT.

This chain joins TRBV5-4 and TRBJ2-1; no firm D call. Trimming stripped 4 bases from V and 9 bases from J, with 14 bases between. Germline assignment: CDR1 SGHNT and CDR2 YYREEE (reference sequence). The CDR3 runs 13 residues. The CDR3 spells CASSTAGAGEQFF. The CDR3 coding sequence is TGTGCCAGCAGCACCGCTGGAGCAGGTGAGCAGTTCTTC.